This paragraph covers one T cell receptor delta chain sequence. TCRdb made new clone calls on the reads using CATT. The sample yields 9,200 or so delta-chain clones, under 25% seen once. The CDR3 spans 19 residues. Trimming removed 3 bases from V and 0 bases from J; junction bases left unmatched: 13. CDR1 and CDR2 (germline): TSWWSYY, QGS. This entry comes from a study of gamma-delta chains in newborns, infants, children. Overall study: Microbial exposure reportedly drives polyclonal innate γδ T cell expansion after birth.

The source material was blood. The TCR comes from a child who was a newborn, infant or young child, either healthy, febrile or measles-vaccinated (not recorded which). V is TRDV1 and J is TRDJ1, with 10 bases identical to TRDD3. The CDR3 DNA follows: TGTGCTCTTGGGGATAGTATAGGACTGGGGGATCCGTACACCGATAAACTCATCTTT. It specifies CALGDSIGLGDPYTDKLIF.